This TCR beta chain was profiled in a study of OX40 agonist ivuxolimab in advanced cancers. The overall study: The patients' treatment was ivuxolimab, an agonistic anti-OX40 (CD134) antibody. Three patients, one with hepatocellular carcinoma and two with cutaneous melanoma, responded partially.

Per germline, CDR1 MNHEY and CDR2 SVGAGI. Trimming removed 2 bases from V and 0 bases from J, with 7 bases in between. The CDR3 runs to 14 residues. Libraries were prepared by immunoSEQ multiplex PCR; TCRdb keeps only in-frame clonotypes and omits some of them. The sample holds over 55,000 clones, 80% to 95% seen once. This clone was counted a single time. The sample contains more than one DNA sequence encoding this CDR3. The receptor comes from an adult with an advanced solid tumor such as melanoma, head and neck, liver or kidney cancer. The sequences come from CD4+ or CD8+ T cells sorted from blood, collected in a trial of the OX40 agonist ivuxolimab. The gene calls are TRBV6-5 and TRBJ1-1; perhaps TRBD1 as D (6 bases). The DNA of the CDR3 is TGTGCCAGCAGTTACGGGGGCATGAACACTGAAGCTTTCTTT. It encodes CASSYGGMNTEAFF.